The subject of this entry is one TCR beta chain. This specimen belongs to a study of blood T cell repertoires in COVID-19. Across the study: Acute-phase and convalescent COVID-19 samples originated in the United States, Italy and Spain.

Original processing notes: Quantification of nucleated cells was approximated via reference gene primer amplification. Method: immunoSEQ multiplex PCR; TCRdb's copy keeps in-frame clones and lacks some. The DNA was the basis for D and trimming; V, J and clone size are from that table. This table holds about 420,000 clones, roughly 89% found once. Seattle patients were enrolled during active infection and followed longitudinally. Germline V gives CDR1 SGDLS, CDR2 YYNGEE. The CDR3 runs 15 residues. V shed 2 bases, J shed 4 bases, and the junction held 5 bases outside the gene matches. Sequenced sample: peripheral blood. This sequence joins TRBV9 and TRBJ2-2, with TRBD1 identical over 7 bases. The TCR originated in a man aged 18 to 35 with COVID-19, enrolled during active disease. The CDR3 reads CASSVRDRPTGELFF. In DNA, the CDR3 is TGTGCCAGCAGCGTTAGGGACAGACCCACCGGGGAGCTGTTTTTT.